This TCR beta chain was retrieved from a study of blood T cell repertoires in COVID-19. On the study more broadly: COVID-19 samples from acute and convalescent phases originated in the United States, Italy and Spain. In each case, the material was cDNA or gDNA derived from T cells, B-cell-depleted T cells, or PBMCs.

The CDR3 extends over 16 amino acids. CDR1 is MRHNA, CDR2 SNTAGT, per germline. Trimming cost V 6 bases and J 1 base, with 17 bases left between them. This clone was recorded only once. Per the authors' pipeline: Estimates of nucleated cell counts were drawn from the amplification of reference gene primers. Only in-frame clones appear in the TCRdb table, and some are missing; sequencing was by immunoSEQ multiplex PCR. V, J and clone size reflect that table, while D and trimming were determined from the DNA. The repertoire holds 130,000 to 150,000 clones, roughly 89% seen once, with approximately 4% in the top ten.

The TCR originated in a woman aged 40 to 55 with acute or convalescent COVID-19. Sequencing was carried out using peripheral blood. This chain uses TRBV6-4 with TRBJ2-3; D possibly corresponds to TRBD1 (7 bases). For the CDR3, the DNA is TGTGCCAGCAGCCGCGAGGGGGCTAGCGGCACAGATACGCAGTATTTT. Encoded protein: CASSREGASGTDTQYF.